The 9 T cell receptor beta chains below come from one sample, sequenced in a study of immune cell composition in non-small cell lung cancer. TCRdb's table, derived via immunoSEQ multiplex PCR, lists solely in-frame clones and lacks some. The table shows roughly 3,700 clones, with 74% occurring only once. Normal lung was taken at the farthest possible site, at least 3 cm from tumour. Specimen: non-adjacent lung tissue. These receptors all stem from a human donor with non-small cell lung cancer.

This clone was detected once. The chain has TRBV6-5 and TRBJ2-2; 11 bases map to TRBD2. Losses at the gene ends were 6 bases for V and 5 bases for J; bases not matched to a gene: 2. The germline CDR1 and CDR2 sequences are MNHEY and SVGAGI. CDR3 length equals 14 residues. CDR3 sequence: CASRTSGRTGELFF. The CDR3 nucleotides are TGTGCCAGCAGAACTAGCGGGAGAACCGGGGAGCTGTTTTTT.

The V and J genes are TRBV28 and TRBJ1-2; no clear D gene. Germline V gives CDR1 MDHEN, CDR2 SYDVKM. With 3 bases removed from V and 10 bases from J, the gap between germline ends came to 12 bases. The CDR3 has 12 amino acids. DNA for the CDR3: TGTGCCAGCAGTTTTGGTATCGGGGTCTACACCTTC. Protein: CASSFGIGVYTF.

This chain connects TRBV15 to TRBJ1-2; 7 positions match TRBD1. Germline V gives CDR1 LNHNV, CDR2 YYDKDF (reference sequence). V lost 4 bases to trimming and J lost 8 bases; unmatched junction nucleotides: 10. The CDR3 contains 14 residues. CDR3 amino acids: CATSTRTTGDGYTF. CDR3 coding DNA: TGTGCCACCAGCACGAGAACCACAGGGGACGGCTACACCTTC. The whole variable domain, filled in from reference TRBV15 and TRBJ1-2, reads DAMVIQNPRYQVTQFGKPVTLSCSQTLNHNVMYWYQQKSSQAPKLLFHYYDKDFNNEADTPDNFQSRRPNTSFCFLDIRSPGLGDTAMYLCATSTRTTGDGYTFGSGTRLTVV.

The rearrangement uses TRBV10-1 and TRBJ2-1; 13 bases are a match to TRBD2. The junction had 8 bases not matched to a gene; V was cut back by 2 bases and J by 7 bases. The CDR3 length is 17 residues. Germline lookup yields CDR1 WNHNN and CDR2 SYGVQD (reference sequence). The CDR3 loop reads CASSETSGRVPRNEQFF. Here the CDR3 DNA reads TGCGCCAGCAGTGAGACTAGCGGGAGGGTACCCCGGAATGAGCAGTTCTTC.

V gene TRBV19 combines with J gene TRBJ1-2, with 9 bases aligning to TRBD1. Germline lookup yields CDR1 LNHDA and CDR2 SQIVND (reference sequence). This CDR3 is built from 15 residues. Losses at the gene ends were 7 bases for V and 0 bases for J; bases not matched to a gene: 6. CDR3 sequence: CASTFTGGANYGYTF. CDR3 DNA sequence: TGTGCCAGTACCTTCACAGGGGGCGCTAACTATGGCTACACCTTC.

V usage is TRBV28 and J usage is TRBJ1-2, with D maybe TRBD1 (6 bases). The CDR3 runs 16 residues. The germline V gene encodes CDR1 MDHEN and CDR2 SYDVKM. Trimming took 2 bases from V and 4 from J, leaving 17 bases between them. In DNA form, the CDR3 reads TGTGCCAGCAGTTTAACTCGCGGGGGGCTCCCCTATGGCTACACCTTC. Amino acid sequence: CASSLTRGGLPYGYTF.

In nucleotides, the CDR3 is TGTGCCAGCAGCTTAGCGCGGGAGAACACTGAAGCTTTCTTT. The encoded protein is CASSLARENTEAFF. The chain is built from TRBV7-2 and TRBJ1-1; D ambiguous. V was cut by 0 bases and J by 1 base, with 6 bases left in between. CDR1 is SGHTA and CDR2 is FQGNSA in the germline V gene. This CDR3 has 14 residues.

This clone was seen once. This chain links TRBV6-5 with TRBJ2-1, with D possibly being TRBD1 (5 bases). This CDR3 has 15 amino acids. V was cut by 4 bases and J by 6 bases, with 16 bases left in between. Germline V CDR1 and CDR2: MNHEY, SVGAGI. The CDR3 nucleotides read TGTGCCAGCAGTTCGGCAGGGTTTACGCGCAATGAGCAGTTCTTC. Translating it yields CASSSAGFTRNEQFF.

This clone was seen once. The chain has TRBV7-9 and TRBJ2-2; the D gene is possibly TRBD1 (6 bases). The CDR3 totals 14 residues. CDR1 and CDR2 (germline): SEHNR, FQNEAQ (reference sequence). The V gene lost 7 bases and the J gene lost 5 bases, with 14 bases spanning the gap. The CDR3 loop is CASTMDSLTGELFF. CDR3 nucleotides: TGTGCCAGCACCATGGACAGCCTAACCGGGGAGCTGTTTTTT.